One and the same sample provided the 30 T cell receptor beta chains below, sequenced in a study of OX40 agonist ivuxolimab in advanced cancers. Libraries were constructed by the immunoSEQ multiplex PCR assay. The table comes from immuneACCESS by way of TCRdb, which keeps in-frame sequences with V and J called. Part of the clones is missing from these tables; in studies checked, under half for an unresolved V gene and the rest for unknown reasons. The sample profile shows 130,000 or so clones; about 92% of them were found once. Clones ranked in the top ten supply 0.9% to 1.2% of the sample. Sequenced here: CD4+ or CD8+ T cells sorted from blood, sampled in a trial of the OX40 agonist ivuxolimab. The source is an adult with an advanced solid tumor such as melanoma, head and neck, liver or kidney cancer.

This chain connects TRBV6-1 to TRBJ2-7; 7 bases fit TRBD1. The V gene end was trimmed by 10 bases and the J gene end by 3 bases; junction bases not matched to a gene: 15. The length of the CDR3 is 15 residues. Germline V gene data show CDR1 as MNHNS and CDR2 as SASEGT. The CDR3 loop is CANVSTGNRFYEQYF. CDR3 DNA: TGTGCCAACGTATCGACAGGGAACCGTTTCTACGAGCAGTACTTC.

This clone was seen just once. The chain links TRBV7-9 to TRBJ2-7, with 16 bases lining up with TRBD2. The CDR3 spans 16 residues. Germline CDR1 and CDR2: SEHNR and FQNEAQ (reference sequence). V lost 4 bases to trimming and J lost 5 bases; unmatched junction nucleotides: 5. CDR3 in DNA: TGTGCCAGCAGCTCCCTGGGACTAGCGGGAGGGGACGAGCAGTACTTC. Protein sequence: CASSSLGLAGGDEQYF.

The rearrangement links TRBV4-2 to TRBJ1-2, with unresolved D. The CDR3 runs 12 residues. Trimming pared 4 bases from V and 0 bases from J, leaving 3 bases between. Germline lookup yields CDR1 LGHNA and CDR2 YNFKEQ. CDR3 sequence reads: CASSLPNYGYTF. Written as DNA, the CDR3 is TGTGCCAGCAGCCTCCCTAACTATGGCTACACCTTC.

The chain has TRBV18 and TRBJ1-3, with 9 bases lining up with TRBD1. The CDR3 loop spans 19 amino acids. Per germline, CDR1 KGHSH and CDR2 LQKENI. V lost 0 bases, J lost 0 bases, and 9 bases stayed unmatched. CDR3 coding DNA: TGTGCCAGCTCACCACCAGGACAGGGGCCTTCTATCTCTGGAAACACCATATATTTT. It specifies CASSPPGQGPSISGNTIYF.

V gene TRBV9 combines with J gene TRBJ2-7, with TRBD1 identical over 8 bases. CDR3 length: 14 amino acids. The germline V gene has CDR1 SGDLS and CDR2 YYNGEE. V dropped 0 bases and J dropped 4; count of bases not matched to a gene: 3. CDR3 amino acids: CASSVATGGYEQYF. In nucleotides, the CDR3 is TGTGCCAGCAGCGTAGCTACAGGGGGGTACGAGCAGTACTTC.

The J gene is TRBJ1-4, the V gene TRBV10-3; a possible D gene is TRBD1 (6 bases). Between the trimmed V and J ends, which lost 7 bases and 1 base, there was a span of 13 bases. The germline V gene encodes CDR1 ENHRY and CDR2 SYGVKD. This CDR3 is built from 15 residues. CDR3 DNA: TGTGCCATCAACGACAGGCTAGGAACTAATGAAAAACTGTTTTTT. Protein: CAINDRLGTNEKLFF.

The rearrangement joins TRBV20-1 to TRBJ2-7; no clear D. This CDR3 region has 11 residues. Germline CDR1 DFQATT, CDR2 SNEGSKA (reference sequence). Trimming pared 6 bases from V and 3 bases from J, leaving 9 bases between. CDR3 DNA sequence: TGCAGTGCCGCCCCGGACTACGAGCAGTACTTC. This encodes CSAAPDYEQYF.

V gene TRBV5-1 combines with J gene TRBJ2-7; tentative D call: TRBD2 (5 bases). The ends were cut back, 0 bases at V and 0 bases at J, with 7 bases in the middle. CDR1 is SGHRS, CDR2 YFSETQ, per germline. This CDR3 comprises 14 residues. The CDR3 spells CASSLAGSSYEQYF. The CDR3 bases are TGCGCCAGCAGCTTGGCGGGGAGCTCCTACGAGCAGTACTTC. Combining the CDR3 with reference TRBV5-1 and TRBJ2-7 gives the whole variable domain KAGVTQTPRYLIKTRGQQVTLSCSPISGHRSVSWYQQTPGQGLQFLFEYFSETQRNKGNFPGRFSGRQFSNSRSEMNVSTLELGDSALYLCASSLAGSSYEQYFGPGTRLTVT.

The rearrangement joins TRBV4-3 to TRBJ1-1; unclear D gene. This CDR3 has 13 amino acids. Germline V gene lookup returns CDR1 LGHNA and CDR2 YSLEER. The V gene lost 0 bases and the J gene lost 8 bases, with 10 bases spanning the gap. CDR3: CASSQESGGEAFF. CDR3 sequence (DNA): TGCGCCAGCAGCCAAGAGAGCGGAGGAGAAGCTTTCTTT.

This chain joins TRBV6-1 and TRBJ1-2, with D possibly being TRBD1 (6 bases). Per germline, CDR1 MNHNS and CDR2 SASEGT. This CDR3 region has 14 residues. V was pared by 2 bases and J by 6 bases, with 13 bases between. DNA for the CDR3: TGTGCCAGCAGTGAACAGGAAGGGGGACATGGCTACACCTTC. It yields the protein CASSEQEGGHGYTF.

V gene TRBV15 combines with J gene TRBJ1-1, with D tentatively TRBD1 (5 bases). CDR3 length: 13 residues. V lost 0 bases to trimming and J lost 11 bases, with 13 bases between them. Per germline, CDR1 LNHNV and CDR2 YYDKDF (reference sequence). The CDR3 reads CATSREFLGRAFF. CDR3 in DNA: TGTGCCACCAGCAGAGAATTTTTGGGACGGGCTTTCTTT.

There are a few counts of this clone. The rearrangement links TRBV10-3 to TRBJ2-7; D gene ambiguous. CDR3 length equals 15 residues. V lost 1 base, J lost 3 bases, and 13 bases lay in between. Germline lookup yields CDR1 ENHRY and CDR2 SYGVKD. CDR3 sequence reads: CAISELRINLYEQYF. DNA for the CDR3: TGTGCCATCAGTGAGTTACGGATCAATCTCTACGAGCAGTACTTC.

The chain links TRBV9 to TRBJ1-1, with D uncertain. Germline loops: CDR1 SGDLS, CDR2 YYNGEE. Trimming removed 0 bases at V and 3 bases at J, with 12 bases between. This CDR3 spans 15 amino acids. This CDR3 is CASSVDGGPDTEAFF. In DNA form, the CDR3 reads TGTGCCAGCAGCGTAGACGGAGGACCAGACACTGAAGCTTTCTTT.

V is TRBV7-6 and J is TRBJ2-2; D remains ambiguous. The germline V and J ends were trimmed by 3 bases and 0 bases, with 8 bases remaining between them. The CDR3 runs 15 residues. Germline CDR1 and CDR2: SGHVS and FNYEAQ. The DNA for the CDR3 is TGTGCCAGCAGCTTGCTGCCAACGAACACCGGGGAGCTGTTTTTT. Protein sequence: CASSLLPTNTGELFF.

This clone was seen more than once but under ten times. V gene TRBV11-2 combines with J gene TRBJ2-7; no clear D. The CDR3 totals 15 residues. The V gene's germline CDR1 is SGHAT and CDR2 FQNNGV. V was pared by 4 bases and J by 6 bases, with 19 bases between. For the CDR3, the DNA is TGTGCCAGCAGCTCCCTATGGTCGGAGACGGGCGAGCAGTACTTC. Translation gives CASSSLWSETGEQYF.

The rearrangement uses TRBV7-3 and TRBJ2-5; TRBD1 aligns across 9 bases. V was pared by 2 bases and J by 2 bases, with 6 bases of the junction left unmatched. The CDR3 extends over 16 amino acids. Per the germline V gene, CDR1 is SGHTA and CDR2 is FQGTGA. CDR3 residues: CASSLGIGQGQETQYF. CDR3 DNA sequence: TGTGCCAGCAGCTTAGGTATAGGACAGGGGCAAGAGACCCAGTACTTC.

This clone was seen only once. The J gene is TRBJ1-2, the V gene TRBV7-2; 8 bases map to TRBD1. Trimming cost V 5 bases and J 3 bases; bases outside gene matches: 8. In germline, CDR1 is SGHTA, CDR2 FQGNSA. The CDR3 sequence is 15 residues long. The CDR3 region is CASSEQGARDYGYTF. Here the CDR3 DNA reads TGTGCCAGCAGCGAGCAGGGGGCGCGAGACTATGGCTACACCTTC.

The chain couples TRBV7-2 to TRBJ1-5, with TRBD1 as a possible D gene (5 bases). The CDR3 runs to 16 residues. The germline V and J ends were trimmed by 1 base and 5 bases, with 15 bases remaining between them. The germline CDR1 and CDR2 sequences are SGHTA and FQGNSA. CDR3 coding DNA: TGTGCCAGCAGCTTAGTTGGGGGGACCTGGGATCAGCCCCAGCATTTT. It is translated as CASSLVGGTWDQPQHF. Based on the CDR3 plus reference TRBV7-2 and TRBJ1-5, the full variable domain is GAGVSQSPSNKVTEKGKDVELRCDPISGHTALYWYRQSLGQGLEFLIYFQGNSAPDKSGLPSDRFSAERTGGSVSTLTIQRTQQEDSAVYLCASSLVGGTWDQPQHFGDGTRLSIL.

This clone was detected only once. The chain is built from TRBV5-1 and TRBJ2-5; 8 nucleotides line up with TRBD1. The V segment lost 2 bases and the J segment 2 bases; nucleotides outside the gene matches: 2. The CDR3 is 14 amino acids. The germline V gene has CDR1 SGHRS and CDR2 YFSETQ. CDR3 protein: CASSFGTGQETQYF. Here the CDR3 DNA reads TGCGCCAGCAGCTTCGGGACAGGTCAAGAGACCCAGTACTTC.

The chain links TRBV2 to TRBJ1-4, with 9 bases that match TRBD1. CDR1 is SNHLY and CDR2 is FYNNEI in the germline V gene. Trimming removed 5 bases from V and 3 bases from J; junction bases left unmatched: 7. The CDR3 covers 16 residues. CDR3 region: CASSKQGARPNEKLFF. The DNA for the CDR3 is TGTGCCAGCAGTAAACAGGGGGCCCGGCCTAATGAAAAACTGTTTTTT. Variable domain in full (rest from reference TRBV2 and TRBJ1-4): EPEVTQTPSHQVTQMGQEVILRCVPISNHLYFYWYRQILGQKVEFLVSFYNNEISEKSEIFDDQFSVERPDGSNFTLKIRSTKLEDSAMYFCASSKQGARPNEKLFFGSGTQLSVL.

The chain carries TRBV7-6 and TRBJ1-1; the D is unclear. Germline V gene data show CDR1 as SGHVS and CDR2 as FNYEAQ. The ends were cut back, 1 base at V and 1 base at J, with 7 bases in the middle. CDR3 size: 14 residues. The CDR3 reads CASSLVYPNTEAFF. The CDR3 region has the DNA TGTGCCAGCAGCTTAGTTTATCCGAACACTGAAGCTTTCTTT.

This clone was seen once. This same CDR3 is encoded by further DNA sequences in the sample. The rearrangement joins TRBV30 to TRBJ1-1; D unresolved. The V gene's germline CDR1 is GTSNPN and CDR2 SVGIG (reference sequence). Between the trimmed V and J ends, which lost 0 bases and 5 bases, there was a span of 10 bases. The CDR3 consists of 13 residues. This chain's CDR3 is CAWSVVVGTEAFF. The DNA of the CDR3 is TGTGCCTGGAGTGTAGTGGTTGGGACTGAAGCTTTCTTT.

The CDR3 bases are TGTGCCAGCAGTTTGCCGGCTAACACCGGGGAGCTGTTTTTT. It translates to CASSLPANTGELFF. V gene TRBV28 combines with J gene TRBJ2-2; no clear D. CDR3 length equals 14 residues. The germline gives CDR1 MDHEN, CDR2 SYDVKM. The V end lost 3 bases, the J end lost 2 bases, and 7 bases lay between the germline ends. Full variable domain (missing parts from reference TRBV28 and TRBJ2-2): DVKVTQSSRYLVKRTGEKVFLECVQDMDHENMFWYRQDPGLGLRLIYFSYDVKMKEKGDIPEGYSVSREKKERFSLILESASTNQTSMYLCASSLPANTGELFFGEGSRLTVL.

With regard to this clone: The sample has other DNA sequences that encode this CDR3 too. The J gene is TRBJ1-1, the V gene TRBV7-2; possible D gene TRBD1, 6 bases. Germline values: CDR1 SGHTA, CDR2 FQGNSA. V was shortened by 2 bases and J by 2 bases, with 9 bases between the two germline ends. The CDR3 is made up of 14 amino acids. In nucleotides, the CDR3 is TGTGCCAGCAGCTTATCCAGGGGAAACACTGAAGCTTTCTTT. Protein product: CASSLSRGNTEAFF.

This clone was counted a single time. The chain combines TRBV28 with TRBJ1-5; 8 bases align to TRBD1. The germline gives CDR1 MDHEN, CDR2 SYDVKM. V was clipped by 5 bases and J by 0 bases; unmatched bases: 9. There are 17 residues in the CDR3. This CDR3 reads CASSPGQGADSNQPQHF. DNA for the CDR3: TGTGCCAGCAGTCCCGGACAGGGAGCCGATAGCAATCAGCCCCAGCATTTT.

Only one count was recorded for this clone. The chain combines TRBV7-3 with TRBJ2-7; D uncertain. With 3 bases removed from V and 4 bases from J, the gap between germline ends came to 10 bases. Germline V gene data show CDR1 as SGHTA and CDR2 as FQGTGA. The length of the CDR3 is 13 residues. In DNA form, the CDR3 reads TGTGCCAGCAGCTTTCCGGGCTCGTACGAGCAGTACTTC. As protein: CASSFPGSYEQYF.

This rearrangement joins TRBV4-3 to TRBJ1-4; D is unclear. Trimming left V 3 bases short and J 4 bases short, with 12 bases between. The germline V gene encodes CDR1 LGHNA and CDR2 YSLEER. CDR3 length equals 15 residues. CDR3 DNA: TGCGCCAGCAGCCAGGTCTTAGCACTTAATGAAAAACTGTTTTTT. It yields the protein CASSQVLALNEKLFF.

This sequence joins TRBV6-6 and TRBJ1-2; 7 positions match TRBD1. Germline trimming cut 6 bases from V and 1 base from J; bases unmatched to any gene: 8. The CDR3 is 15 residues long. The germline gives CDR1 MNHNY, CDR2 SVGAGI (reference sequence). CDR3 sequence reads: CASRDRDRSNYGYTF. The CDR3 DNA is TGTGCCAGCAGGGACCGGGACAGAAGTAACTATGGCTACACCTTC.

The CDR3 sequence is CASSFGQWSYNEQFF. The DNA for the CDR3 is TGTGCCAGCAGCTTCGGGCAGTGGTCCTACAATGAGCAGTTCTTC. V gene TRBV7-9 combines with J gene TRBJ2-1, with no clear D. Germline-derived CDR1 and CDR2 are SEHNR and FQNEAQ (reference sequence). V was shortened by 3 bases and J by 1 base, with 10 bases between the two germline ends. CDR3 length: 15 residues.

This chain joins TRBV2 and TRBJ2-2, with D hard to call. CDR3 length: 13 amino acids. Germline CDR1 and CDR2: SNHLY and FYNNEI. The germline V and J ends were trimmed by 6 bases and 1 base, with 6 bases remaining between them. The chain's CDR3 is CASRWENTGELFF. CDR3 sequence (DNA): TGTGCCAGCAGGTGGGAGAACACCGGGGAGCTGTTTTTT. Drawing the rest from reference TRBV2 and TRBJ2-2, the complete variable domain is EPEVTQTPSHQVTQMGQEVILRCVPISNHLYFYWYRQILGQKVEFLVSFYNNEISEKSEIFDDQFSVERPDGSNFTLKIRSTKLEDSAMYFCASRWENTGELFFGEGSRLTVL.